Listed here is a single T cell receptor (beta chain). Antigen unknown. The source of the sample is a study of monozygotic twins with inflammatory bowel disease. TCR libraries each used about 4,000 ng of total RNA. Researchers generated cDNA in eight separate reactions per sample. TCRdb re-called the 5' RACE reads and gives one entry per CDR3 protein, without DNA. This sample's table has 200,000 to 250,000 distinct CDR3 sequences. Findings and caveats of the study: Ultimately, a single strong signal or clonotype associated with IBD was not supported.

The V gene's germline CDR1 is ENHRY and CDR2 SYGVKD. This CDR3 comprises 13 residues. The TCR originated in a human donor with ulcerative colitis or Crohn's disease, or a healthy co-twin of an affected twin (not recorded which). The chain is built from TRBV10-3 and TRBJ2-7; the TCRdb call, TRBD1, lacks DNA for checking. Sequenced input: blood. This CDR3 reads CATFDRETYEQYF.